This T cell receptor beta chain was observed in a study of monozygotic twins with inflammatory bowel disease. Germline CDR1 and CDR2: LNHDA and SQIVND (reference sequence). This CDR3 is built from 16 residues. TCRdb reprocessed the 5' RACE reads, with one entry per CDR3 protein and no DNA. This listing includes 350,000 to 400,000 distinct CDR3 sequences. As for this clonotype: Its antigen remains unknown.

Overall study findings and caveats: Researchers reported no repertoire similarity difference between concordant and discordant twins, possibly from limited power. IBD patients carried less diverse TCRbeta repertoires (inverse Simpson) than healthy co-twins. Other individuals had fewer clonotypes in common with IBD patients than with healthy twins, especially with disease activity.

The chain recombines TRBV19 with TRBJ2-3; TCRdb calls TRBD1, which cannot be checked without DNA. The clonotype was recovered from a human donor with ulcerative colitis or Crohn's disease, or a healthy co-twin of an affected twin (not recorded which). The sample comprised blood. The CDR3 sequence is CASSAGQKTRTDTQYF. The full variable domain, with the rest looked up from reference TRBV19 and TRBJ2-3, is DGGITQSPKYLFRKEGQNVTLSCEQNLNHDAMYWYRQDPGQGLRLIYYSQIVNDFQKGDIAEGYSVSREKKESFPLTVTSAQKNPTAFYLCASSAGQKTRTDTQYFGPGTRLTVL.